This record looks at one TCR beta chain sequence and its context. Its antigen is currently unknown. The sample belongs to a study of identifying expanded T cells in peripheral blood. There are 14 residues in the CDR3. V lost 3 bases and J lost 4, with 10 bases in between. Germline V gene data show CDR1 as SGDLS and CDR2 as YYNGEE. Study-level findings and limits: Differentially abundant clones: around 1.2 between replicates, just under 17 at around 15 days, less than 20 at four. Roughly 2-week clone count variance significantly increased as total template count grew.

TCRdb's copy holds only in-frame clones and misses some; the assay was immunoSEQ multiplex PCR. The data contain about 74,000 clones, approximately 85% of them singletons. The sample taken for sequencing was blood. The source of this sequence is a person aged 18-69 years in good health. The chain links TRBV9 to TRBJ1-4; tentative D call: TRBD1 (5 bases). The CDR3 DNA follows: TGTGCCAGCAGCGCATGGGGGGGTAATGAAAAACTGTTTTTT. Translation gives CASSAWGGNEKLFF.